A selection of T cell receptor beta chains follows, all from one sample in a study of CD8 T cells in Susac syndrome. MiXCR, run by TCRdb on the immunoSEQ multiplex PCR reads, gives a single entry per CDR3 protein. Of approximately 110,000 distinct CDR3 sequences listed, about 93% are singletons. Sequencing input: CD4+ T cells from PBMCs. These TCRs come from a human donor in good health. Each CDR3 is given with its conserved first and last residue. The D gene is left open where the match is weak. Clone size, where shown, is once, few, many, or a class for clones that have expanded.

TRBD1	TRBJ1-1	TRBV5-1	-	CASSLVGQGNTEAFF	TGCGCCAGCAGCTTGGTGGGACAGGGGAACACTGAAGCTTTCTTT
-	TRBJ1-2	TRBV12-3/TRBV12-4	-	CASSSEKDGYGYTF	TGTGCCAGCAGTTCAGAAAAGGACGGCTATGGCTACACCTTC
-	TRBJ2-2	TRBV6-2/TRBV6-3	-	CASSYSGGLGGELFF	TGTGCCAGCAGTTACTCTGGCGGCCTCGGAGGGGAGCTGTTTTTT
-	TRBJ1-1	TRBV28	-	CASLTLNTEAFF	TGTGCCAGCTTGACACTAAACACTGAAGCTTTCTTT
-	TRBJ1-1	TRBV29-1	-	CSARTSGTEAFF	TGCAGCGCCCGGACATCTGGGACTGAAGCTTTCTTT
TRBD1	TRBJ1-1	TRBV3-1	-	CASRPQGQGTEAFF	TGTGCCAGCAGACCACAGGGGCAGGGCACTGAAGCTTTCTTT
-	TRBJ1-5	TRBV7-8	-	CASSPSRGWDQPQHF	TGTGCCAGCAGCCCTAGTCGAGGCTGGGATCAGCCCCAGCATTTT
-	TRBJ1-1	TRBV19	-	CASSMNSRFTEAFF	TGTGCCAGTAGTATGAACAGCCGGTTCACTGAAGCTTTCTTT
-	TRBJ1-5	TRBV27	-	CASSFGDQPQHF	TGTGCCAGCAGTTTTGGGGATCAGCCCCAGCATTTT
TRBD2	TRBJ2-1	TRBV11-2	few	CASSRGLAGSYNEQFF	TGTGCCAGCAGCCGTGGACTAGCGGGATCCTACAATGAGCAGTTCTTC
TRBD1	TRBJ1-5	TRBV4-2	-	CASSHLDRSQPQHF	TGTGCCAGCAGCCATCTGGACAGGAGTCAGCCCCAGCATTTT
TRBD2	TRBJ2-1	TRBV29-1	-	CSVDSSGSYNEQFF	TGCAGCGTTGATAGTAGCGGGAGCTACAATGAGCAGTTCTTC
-	TRBJ1-3	TRBV7-9	-	CASSSTKGGNTIYF	TGTGCCAGCAGCTCGACGAAGGGCGGAAACACCATATATTTT
-	TRBJ1-1	TRBV20-1	-	CSSQGNTEAFF	TGCAGTTCCCAGGGGAACACTGAAGCTTTCTTT